This TCR beta chain was captured in a study of blood T cell repertoires in COVID-19. Overall study context: Samples came from the United States, Italy and Spain, spanning acute and convalescent COVID-19. PBMCs, B-cell-depleted T cells, or T cells were the source of the cDNA or gDNA that made up the material.

The length of the CDR3 is 17 residues. Libraries were prepared by immunoSEQ multiplex PCR; TCRdb keeps only in-frame clonotypes and omits some of them. The sample records 90,000 to 120,000 clones, about 88% being singletons. The sample was peripheral blood. V usage is TRBV21-1 and J usage is TRBJ2-7; TRBD1 is the table's D call, not checked against the DNA. TRBV21-1 is flagged as a pseudogene. The receptor was derived from a human donor in a cohort sampled during active COVID-19. The CDR3 DNA follows: TGTGCCAGCAGCAAAGTGAACGCGGGACAGGGCTTCTACGAGCAGTACTTC. Its translation is CASSKVNAGQGFYEQYF.